The clone carrying this TCR beta chain was detected once. No antigen is known for it. The sample belongs to a study of blood T cells in healthy people across ages. Study overall: Template switching captured about one barcoded beta molecule per two T cells. General study findings and limits: PBMCs went unsorted, and a conclusive naive versus antigen-experienced comparison was therefore prevented.

A second about 6 to 11 cycle PCR used barcoded and J-beta primers. TCRdb processed the 5' RACE reads anew with MiXCR; each CDR3 protein has one entry. The table shows about 1.7 million distinct CDR3 sequences, with about 28% occurring only once. Sample: blood. The source is a woman under 40 in good health.

CDR3 nucleotides: TGTGCCAGTGCCTGGGGGGGAGACAATGAGCAGTACTTC. Encoded protein: CASAWGGDNEQYF. The chain has TRBV12-3 or TRBV12-4 and TRBJ2-1; TRBD2 agrees at 7 bases. The J call may be in error: the DNA end matches TRBJ2-7 better. This CDR3 is 13 amino acids long.